Listed here is a single T cell receptor beta chain. The sample belongs to a study of a mutant IDH1 vaccine in newly diagnosed glioma. Study-wide background: Patients were pretreated with radiotherapy, temozolomide, or both, mostly both.

Sequencing was performed with immunoSEQ multiplex PCR; in TCRdb, only in-frame clones are kept and a portion is missing. The table has tens of thousands of clones, 65% to 80% seen once. As to time point: baseline, week 1 (first vaccination visit). Sample treatment: pre-vaccination baseline after standard-of-care therapy. Astrocytomas found in donors were new, WHO grade 3 or 4, IDH1-mutant and ATRX-lost. The CDR3 is 13 residues long. V lost 6 bases, J lost 2 bases, and 9 bases lay in between. Germline lookup yields CDR1 MNHEY and CDR2 SMNVEV (reference sequence). The chain joins TRBV27 to TRBJ2-3; no reliable D call. Specimen: PBMCs, collected from a glioma patient treated with radiotherapy, temozolomide or both. The origin of this receptor is a woman aged 40 to 50 with glioma. CDR3 sequence: CASRGSATDTQYF. DNA of the CDR3: TGTGCCAGCAGGGGGTCGGCCACAGATACGCAGTATTTT.